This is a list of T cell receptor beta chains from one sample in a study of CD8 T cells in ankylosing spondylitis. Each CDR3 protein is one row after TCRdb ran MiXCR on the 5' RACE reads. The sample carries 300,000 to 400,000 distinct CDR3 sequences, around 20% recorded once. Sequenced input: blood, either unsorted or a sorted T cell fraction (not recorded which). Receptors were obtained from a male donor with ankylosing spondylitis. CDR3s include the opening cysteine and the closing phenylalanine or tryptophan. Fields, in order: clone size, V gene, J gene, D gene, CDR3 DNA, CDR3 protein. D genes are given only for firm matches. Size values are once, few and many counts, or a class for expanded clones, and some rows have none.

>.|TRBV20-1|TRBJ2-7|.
TGCAGTGCTAGAGCCGGCGGGCCGGGCGAACGGATTTACGAGCAGTACTTC
CSARAGGPGERIYEQYF
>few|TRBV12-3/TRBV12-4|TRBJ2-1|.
TGTGCCACGAGCCCCGGGACTGGACGTAATGAGCAGTTCTTC
CATSPGTGRNEQFF
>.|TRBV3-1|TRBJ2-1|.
TGTGCCAGCAGCCAAGACTACCCAGCCTACAATGAGCAGTTCTTC
CASSQDYPAYNEQFF
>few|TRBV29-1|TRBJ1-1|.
TGCAGCGTTGAAGGGGCCGGGGCAGGTGAAGCTTTCTTT
CSVEGAGAGEAFF
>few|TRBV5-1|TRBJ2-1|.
TGCGCCAGCAGCTTGGAGGCAGACCTCAATGAGCAGTTCTTC
CASSLEADLNEQFF
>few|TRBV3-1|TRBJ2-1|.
TGTGCCAGCAGCCAAGATCGGGCGGTTCACAATGAGCAGTTCTTC
CASSQDRAVHNEQFF
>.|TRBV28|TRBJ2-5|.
TGTGCCAGCAGTTCACCGGCAGTTCGAGAGACCCAGTACTTC
CASSSPAVRETQYF
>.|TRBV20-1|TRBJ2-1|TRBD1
TGCAGTGCCACCGGGACAGGGAGGTACAATGAGCAGTTCTTC
CSATGTGRYNEQFF
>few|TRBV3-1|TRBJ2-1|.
TGTGCCAGCAGCCAAAAAAGGGGATTCTCCTACAATGAGCAGTTCTTC
CASSQKRGFSYNEQFF
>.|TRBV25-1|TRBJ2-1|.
TGTGCCAGCAGTGAAAAGGCTATGCCTGAGCAGTTCTTC
CASSEKAMPEQFF
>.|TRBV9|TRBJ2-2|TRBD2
TGTGCCAGCAGCGAGGGAGCGGGAGCGAACACCGGGGAGCTGTTTTTT
CASSEGAGANTGELFF
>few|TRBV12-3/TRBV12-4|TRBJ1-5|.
TGTGCCAGCAGTTTTCAAAGTGGACAGCCCCAGCATTTT
CASSFQSGQPQHF
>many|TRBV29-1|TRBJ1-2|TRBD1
TGCAGCGTTTCTATGACAGGGGGAGTGAATGGCTACACCTTC
CSVSMTGGVNGYTF
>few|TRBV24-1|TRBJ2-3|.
TGTGCCACCAGTAGTACAAACACAGATACGCAGTATTTT
CATSSTNTDTQYF
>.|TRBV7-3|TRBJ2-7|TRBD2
TGTGCCAGCAGCCCCGACGGGACTAGCGGAACCTACGAGCAGTACTTC
CASSPDGTSGTYEQYF
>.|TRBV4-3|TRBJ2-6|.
TGCGCCAGCAGCCAAGGGGGACCTATAAGCTCTGGGGCCAACGTCCTGACTTTC
CASSQGGPISSGANVLTF
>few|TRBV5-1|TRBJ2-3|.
TGCGCCAGCAGCTTGGTGAGCCCCCACACAGATACGCAGTATTTT
CASSLVSPHTDTQYF
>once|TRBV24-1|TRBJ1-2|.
TGTGCCACCAGTGATTTGGGCTTCTATGGCTACACCTTC
CATSDLGFYGYTF
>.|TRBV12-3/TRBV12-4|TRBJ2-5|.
TGTGCCAGCAGTTTGTGGGAGTCAAAGGAGACCCAGTACTTC
CASSLWESKETQYF
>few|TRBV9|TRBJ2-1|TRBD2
TGTGCCAGCAGCGTAGCTCCACTAGCGGGAGGGCAAATCACTGAGCAGTTCTTC
CASSVAPLAGGQITEQFF
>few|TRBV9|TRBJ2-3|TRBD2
TGTGCCAGCAGCGAGACCTTAGCGGGAGGGCCGTATACGCAGTATTTT
CASSETLAGGPYTQYF
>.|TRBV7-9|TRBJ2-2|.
TGTGCCAGCAGCTTAGTGGAGTCGGCCGGGGAGCTGTTTTTT
CASSLVESAGELFF
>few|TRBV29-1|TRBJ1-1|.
TGCAGCGCGACAAGCACGGCCCCAGAGGCTTTCTTT
CSATSTAPEAFF
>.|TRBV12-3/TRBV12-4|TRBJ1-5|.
TGTGCCAGCAGTTTAGAGTTAGCGGGGGGGCCCGGCAATCAGCCCCAGCATTTT
CASSLELAGGPGNQPQHF